Included here is one TCR beta chain sequence, with context. Antigen unknown. These data originate in a study of monozygotic twins with inflammatory bowel disease. Whole-study findings and limits: Relative to healthy twins, IBD patients had fewer clonotypes in common with others, a gap that was especially apparent with disease activity. Differences in immunosuppressive treatment may have been a source of added variability in patient repertoires.

Total RNA was isolated from whole blood without T cell sorting. Germline-derived CDR1 and CDR2 are SEHNR and FQNEAQ (reference sequence). CDR3 size: 15 residues. Researchers used template switching to add UMIs featuring a 6-nucleotide sample barcode. TCRdb re-analyzed the 5' RACE reads; it lists each CDR3 protein once, without DNA. The sample totals around 400,000 distinct CDR3 sequences. The sample comprised blood. The chain recombines TRBV7-9 with TRBJ2-2; TCRdb designates TRBD1, a call that cannot be tested without DNA. The clonotype originates from a human donor with ulcerative colitis or Crohn's disease, or a healthy co-twin of an affected twin (not recorded which). The CDR3 sequence is CASSPSRVNTGELFF. The entire variable domain, with the rest obtained from reference TRBV7-9 and TRBJ2-2, is as follows: DTGVSQNPRHKITKRGQNVTFRCDPISEHNRLYWYRQTLGQGPEFLTYFQNEAQLEKSRLLSDRFSAERPKGSFSTLEIQRTEQGDSAMYLCASSPSRVNTGELFFGEGSRLTVL.